This T cell receptor beta chain is from a study of human T cells and chemical hapten exposure. Study background: Researchers reported sensitizing an approximately 2 cm by approximately 2 cm upper inner arm skin site with 2% DPC.

The sample holds a few counts of this clonotype. MiXCR, run by TCRdb on the RACE reads, gives a single entry per CDR3 protein. The sample has tens of thousands of distinct CDR3 sequences, 9% to 12% seen once. The time point is: patch test 2, 6 weeks after DPC sensitization. Regarding treatment: therapeutic diphenylcyclopropenone sensitization with weekly scalp DPC. The TCR was taken from a woman aged 50 to 65 with alopecia areata. Some clones in this sample may be carry-over from other donors' samples. The specimen comprised whole blood, sampled in connection with sensitization to the hapten diphenylcyclopropenone (DPC).

The CDR3 region has the DNA TGTGCCAGCAGCTTAGGTCAGGGTGGATCCGAAGCTTTCTTT. This translates into CASSLGQGGSEAFF. The chain is built from TRBV11-2 and TRBJ1-1; D is perhaps TRBD1 (5 bases). The CDR3 contains 14 residues. Per germline, CDR1 SGHAT and CDR2 FQNNGV. The V gene lost 1 base and the J gene lost 8 bases, with 14 bases spanning the gap.